This T cell receptor beta chain comes out of a study of blood T cell repertoires in COVID-19. Study-level information: Acute and convalescent COVID-19 specimens originated in the United States, Italy and Spain. Sample material is recorded as cDNA or gDNA derived from T cells, B-cell-depleted T cells, or PBMCs.

Per germline, CDR1 SEHNR and CDR2 FQNEAQ (reference sequence). V shed 1 base, J shed 1 base, and the junction held 13 bases outside the gene matches. CDR3 length: 19 residues. Clones were sequenced by immunoSEQ multiplex PCR, and TCRdb holds only the in-frame ones, with some missing. The sample shows under 150,000 clones, approximately 87% of them seen only once. Sequenced input: peripheral blood. The rearrangement uses TRBV7-9 and TRBJ2-3; 8 bases are a match to TRBD1. The sequence derives from a man aged 25 to 45 with acute or convalescent COVID-19. The CDR3 sequence: CASSLVGRTGSRGTDTQYF. CDR3 sequence (DNA): TGTGCCAGCAGCTTAGTTGGGAGGACAGGGAGTAGGGGCACAGATACGCAGTATTTT.